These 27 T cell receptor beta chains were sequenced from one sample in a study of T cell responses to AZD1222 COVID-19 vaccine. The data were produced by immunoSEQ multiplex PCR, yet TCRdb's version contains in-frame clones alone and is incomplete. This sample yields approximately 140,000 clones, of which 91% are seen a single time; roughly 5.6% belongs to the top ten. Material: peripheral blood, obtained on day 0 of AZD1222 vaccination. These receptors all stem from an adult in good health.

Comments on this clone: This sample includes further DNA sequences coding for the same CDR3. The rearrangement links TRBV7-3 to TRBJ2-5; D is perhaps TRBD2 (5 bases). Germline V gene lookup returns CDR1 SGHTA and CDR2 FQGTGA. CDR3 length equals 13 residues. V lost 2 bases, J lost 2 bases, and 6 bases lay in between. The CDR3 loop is CASSLGGQETQYF. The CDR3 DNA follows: TGTGCCAGCAGCTTAGGCGGGCAAGAGACCCAGTACTTC.

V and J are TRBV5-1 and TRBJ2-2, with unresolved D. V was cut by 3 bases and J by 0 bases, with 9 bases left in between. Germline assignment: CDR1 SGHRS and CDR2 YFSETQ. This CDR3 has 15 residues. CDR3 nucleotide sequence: TGCGCCAGCAGCTCCTCACGAGCGAACACCGGGGAGCTGTTTTTT. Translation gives CASSSSRANTGELFF.

The CDR3 loop is CATAEGTPGELFF. The CDR3 DNA reads TGTGCCACCGCGGAGGGGACCCCCGGGGAGCTGTTTTTT. J is TRBJ2-2 and V is TRBV11-3, with D perhaps TRBD2 (6 bases). V was shortened by 10 bases and J by 6 bases, with 15 bases between the two germline ends. Germline V gene data show CDR1 as SGHNT and CDR2 as YENEEA. This CDR3 spans 13 amino acids.

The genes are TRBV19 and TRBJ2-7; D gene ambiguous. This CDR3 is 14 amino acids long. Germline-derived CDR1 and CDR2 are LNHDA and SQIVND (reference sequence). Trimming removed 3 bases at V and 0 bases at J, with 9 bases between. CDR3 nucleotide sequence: TGTGCCAGTAGTATGTACAGCAGCTCCTACGAGCAGTACTTC. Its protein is CASSMYSSSYEQYF. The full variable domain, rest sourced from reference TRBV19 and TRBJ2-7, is DGGITQSPKYLFRKEGQNVTLSCEQNLNHDAMYWYRQDPGQGLRLIYYSQIVNDFQKGDIAEGYSVSREKKESFPLTVTSAQKNPTAFYLCASSMYSSSYEQYFGPGTRLTVT.

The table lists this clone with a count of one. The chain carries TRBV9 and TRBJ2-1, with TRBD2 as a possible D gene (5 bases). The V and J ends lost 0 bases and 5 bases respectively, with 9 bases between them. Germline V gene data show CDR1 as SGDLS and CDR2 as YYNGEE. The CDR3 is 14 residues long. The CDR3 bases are TGTGCCAGCAGCGTAGTGGACTTTCACAATGAGCAGTTCTTC. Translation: CASSVVDFHNEQFF. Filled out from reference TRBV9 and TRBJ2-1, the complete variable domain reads DSGVTQTPKHLITATGQRVTLRCSPRSGDLSVYWYQQSLDQGLQFLIQYYNGEERAKGNILERFSAQQFPDLHSELNLSSLELGDSALYFCASSVVDFHNEQFFGPGTRLTVL.

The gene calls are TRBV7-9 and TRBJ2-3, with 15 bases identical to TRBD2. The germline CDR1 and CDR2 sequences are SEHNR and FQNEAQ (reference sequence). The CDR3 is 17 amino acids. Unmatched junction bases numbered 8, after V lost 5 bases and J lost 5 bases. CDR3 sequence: CASSPKGTSGRRDTQYF. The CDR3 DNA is TGTGCCAGCAGCCCCAAGGGGACTAGCGGGAGGAGAGATACGCAGTATTTT.

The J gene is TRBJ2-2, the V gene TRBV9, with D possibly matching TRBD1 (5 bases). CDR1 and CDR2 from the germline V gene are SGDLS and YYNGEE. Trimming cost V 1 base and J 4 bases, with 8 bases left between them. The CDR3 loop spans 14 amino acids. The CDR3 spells CASSVSTATGELFF. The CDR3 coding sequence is TGTGCCAGCAGCGTATCGACAGCCACCGGGGAGCTGTTTTTT.

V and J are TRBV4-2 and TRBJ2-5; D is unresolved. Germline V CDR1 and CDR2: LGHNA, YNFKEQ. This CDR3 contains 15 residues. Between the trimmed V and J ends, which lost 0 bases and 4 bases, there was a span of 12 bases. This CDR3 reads CASSQETGRGETQYF. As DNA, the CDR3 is TGTGCCAGCAGCCAAGAAACCGGACGAGGAGAGACCCAGTACTTC.

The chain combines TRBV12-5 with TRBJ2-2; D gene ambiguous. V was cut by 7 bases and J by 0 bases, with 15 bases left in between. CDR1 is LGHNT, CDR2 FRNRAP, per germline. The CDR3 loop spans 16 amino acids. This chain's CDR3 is CASAGPRPANTGELFF. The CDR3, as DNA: TGTGCTAGTGCTGGGCCTCGCCCCGCGAACACCGGGGAGCTGTTTTTT.

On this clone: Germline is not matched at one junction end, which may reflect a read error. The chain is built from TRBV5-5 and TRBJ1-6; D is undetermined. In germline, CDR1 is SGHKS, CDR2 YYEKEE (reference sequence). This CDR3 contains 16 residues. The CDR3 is CASSLGTWSYNSPLRF. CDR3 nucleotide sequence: TGTGCCAGCAGCTTGGGCACTTGGTCCTATAATTCACCCCTCCGCTTT.

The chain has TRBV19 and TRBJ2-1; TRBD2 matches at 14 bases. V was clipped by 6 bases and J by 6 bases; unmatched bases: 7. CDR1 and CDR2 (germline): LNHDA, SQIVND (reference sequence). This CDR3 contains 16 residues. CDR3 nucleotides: TGTGCCAGTAGGCGACTAGCGGGAGGGAAGGTCAATGAGCAGTTCTTC. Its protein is CASRRLAGGKVNEQFF.

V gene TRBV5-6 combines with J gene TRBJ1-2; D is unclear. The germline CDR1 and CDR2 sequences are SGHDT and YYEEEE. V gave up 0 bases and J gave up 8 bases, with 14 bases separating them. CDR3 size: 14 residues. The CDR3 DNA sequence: TGTGCCAGCAGCTTGGTAGGCTTTGACGGGGGCTACACCTTC. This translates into CASSLVGFDGGYTF.

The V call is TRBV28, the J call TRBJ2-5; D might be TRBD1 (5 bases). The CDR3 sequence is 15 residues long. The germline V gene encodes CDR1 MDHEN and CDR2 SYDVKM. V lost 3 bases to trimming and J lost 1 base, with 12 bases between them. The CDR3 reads CASSFLMGPQETQYF. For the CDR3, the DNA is TGTGCCAGCAGTTTCCTCATGGGGCCCCAAGAGACCCAGTACTTC. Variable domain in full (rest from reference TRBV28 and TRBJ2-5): DVKVTQSSRYLVKRTGEKVFLECVQDMDHENMFWYRQDPGLGLRLIYFSYDVKMKEKGDIPEGYSVSREKKERFSLILESASTNQTSMYLCASSFLMGPQETQYFGPGTRLLVL.

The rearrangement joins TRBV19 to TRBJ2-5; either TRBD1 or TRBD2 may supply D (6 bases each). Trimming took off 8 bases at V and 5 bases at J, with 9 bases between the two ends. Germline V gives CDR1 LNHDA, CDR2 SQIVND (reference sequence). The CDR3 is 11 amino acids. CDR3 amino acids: CASRRGETQYF. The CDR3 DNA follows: TGTGCCAGTCGGAGGGGGGAGACCCAGTACTTC.

CDR3: CASSPATGFYGYTF. DNA for the CDR3: TGTGCCAGCAGCCCAGCGACAGGGTTCTATGGCTACACCTTC. The chain joins TRBV7-8 to TRBJ1-2; TRBD1 agrees at 7 bases. The V gene end was trimmed by 5 bases and the J gene end by 4 bases; junction bases not matched to a gene: 7. There are 14 residues in the CDR3. From germline, CDR1 is SGHVS and CDR2 FQNEAQ.

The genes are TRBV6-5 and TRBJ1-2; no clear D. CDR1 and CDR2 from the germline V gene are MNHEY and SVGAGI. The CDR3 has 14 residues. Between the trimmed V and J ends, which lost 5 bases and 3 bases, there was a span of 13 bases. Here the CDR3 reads CASSLGSPDYGYTF. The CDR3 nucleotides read TGTGCCAGCAGTCTCGGGTCTCCGGACTATGGCTACACCTTC.

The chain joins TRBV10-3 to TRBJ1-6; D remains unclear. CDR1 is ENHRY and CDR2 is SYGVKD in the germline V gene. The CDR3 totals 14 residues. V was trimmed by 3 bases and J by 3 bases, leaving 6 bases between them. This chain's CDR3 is CAISDQGYNSPLHF. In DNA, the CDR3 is TGTGCCATCAGTGATCAAGGCTATAATTCACCCCTCCACTTT.

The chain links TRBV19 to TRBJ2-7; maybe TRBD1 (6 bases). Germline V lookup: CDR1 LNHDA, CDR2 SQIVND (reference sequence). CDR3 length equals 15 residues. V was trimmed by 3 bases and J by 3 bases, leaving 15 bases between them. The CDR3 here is CASSISLQGGYEQYF. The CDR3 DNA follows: TGTGCCAGTAGTATTTCTTTACAGGGCGGCTACGAGCAGTACTTC. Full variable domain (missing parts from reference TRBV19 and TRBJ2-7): DGGITQSPKYLFRKEGQNVTLSCEQNLNHDAMYWYRQDPGQGLRLIYYSQIVNDFQKGDIAEGYSVSREKKESFPLTVTSAQKNPTAFYLCASSISLQGGYEQYFGPGTRLTVT.

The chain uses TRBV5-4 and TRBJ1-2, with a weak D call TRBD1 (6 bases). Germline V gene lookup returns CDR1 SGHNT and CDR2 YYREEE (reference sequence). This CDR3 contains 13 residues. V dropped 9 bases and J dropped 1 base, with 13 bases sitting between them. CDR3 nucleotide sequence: TGTGCCACCCCGGACAGTGATAACTATGGCTACACCTTC. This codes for CATPDSDNYGYTF.

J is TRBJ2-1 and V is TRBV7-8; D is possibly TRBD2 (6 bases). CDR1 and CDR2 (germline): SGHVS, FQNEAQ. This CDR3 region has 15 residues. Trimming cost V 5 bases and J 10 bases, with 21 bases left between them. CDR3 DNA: TGTGCCAGCAGCCTATTGGGGGGAGGCACCCCAGAGCAGTTCTTC. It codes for CASSLLGGGTPEQFF.

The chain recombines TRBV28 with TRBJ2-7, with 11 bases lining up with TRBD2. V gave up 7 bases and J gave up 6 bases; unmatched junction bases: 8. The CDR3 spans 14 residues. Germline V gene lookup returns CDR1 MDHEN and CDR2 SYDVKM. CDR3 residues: CASTSQLAGVEQYF. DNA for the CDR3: TGTGCCAGCACTTCCCAACTAGCGGGAGTCGAGCAGTACTTC.

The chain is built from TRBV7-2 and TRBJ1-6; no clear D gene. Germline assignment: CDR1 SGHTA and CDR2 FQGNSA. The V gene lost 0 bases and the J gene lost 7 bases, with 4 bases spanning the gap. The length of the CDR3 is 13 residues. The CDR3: CASSLAQNSPLHF. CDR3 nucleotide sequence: TGTGCCAGCAGCTTAGCACAGAATTCACCCCTCCACTTT.

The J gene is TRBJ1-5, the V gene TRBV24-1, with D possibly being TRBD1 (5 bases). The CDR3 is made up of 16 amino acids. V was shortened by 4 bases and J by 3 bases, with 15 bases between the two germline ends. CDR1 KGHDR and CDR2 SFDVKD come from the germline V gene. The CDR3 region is CATSDRDQQYNQPQHF. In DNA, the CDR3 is TGTGCCACCAGTGACCGGGACCAGCAGTACAATCAGCCCCAGCATTTT.

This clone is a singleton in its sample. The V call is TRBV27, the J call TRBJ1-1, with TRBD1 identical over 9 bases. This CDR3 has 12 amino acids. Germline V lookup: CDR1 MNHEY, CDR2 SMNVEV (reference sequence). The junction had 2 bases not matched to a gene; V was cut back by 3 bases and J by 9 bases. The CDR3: CASSFDRGKAFF. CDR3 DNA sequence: TGTGCCAGCAGTTTCGACAGGGGGAAAGCTTTCTTT.

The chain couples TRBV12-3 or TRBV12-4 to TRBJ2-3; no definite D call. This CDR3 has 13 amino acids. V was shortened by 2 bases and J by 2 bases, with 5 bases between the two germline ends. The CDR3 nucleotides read TGTGCCAGCAGTTTACTTACCACAGATACGCAGTATTTT. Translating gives CASSLLTTDTQYF.

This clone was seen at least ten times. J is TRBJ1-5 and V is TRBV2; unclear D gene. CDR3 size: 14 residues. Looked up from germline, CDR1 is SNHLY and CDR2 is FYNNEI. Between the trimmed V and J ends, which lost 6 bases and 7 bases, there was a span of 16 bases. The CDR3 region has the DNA TGTGCCAGCAGGTGGACTCAGGTCGGGCAGCCCCAGCATTTT. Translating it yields CASRWTQVGQPQHF.

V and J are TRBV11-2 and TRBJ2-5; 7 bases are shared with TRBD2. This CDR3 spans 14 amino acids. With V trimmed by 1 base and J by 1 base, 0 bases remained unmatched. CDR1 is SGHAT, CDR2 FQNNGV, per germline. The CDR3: CASSLGLAQETQYF. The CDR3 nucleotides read TGTGCCAGCAGCTTAGGACTAGCCCAAGAGACCCAGTACTTC.